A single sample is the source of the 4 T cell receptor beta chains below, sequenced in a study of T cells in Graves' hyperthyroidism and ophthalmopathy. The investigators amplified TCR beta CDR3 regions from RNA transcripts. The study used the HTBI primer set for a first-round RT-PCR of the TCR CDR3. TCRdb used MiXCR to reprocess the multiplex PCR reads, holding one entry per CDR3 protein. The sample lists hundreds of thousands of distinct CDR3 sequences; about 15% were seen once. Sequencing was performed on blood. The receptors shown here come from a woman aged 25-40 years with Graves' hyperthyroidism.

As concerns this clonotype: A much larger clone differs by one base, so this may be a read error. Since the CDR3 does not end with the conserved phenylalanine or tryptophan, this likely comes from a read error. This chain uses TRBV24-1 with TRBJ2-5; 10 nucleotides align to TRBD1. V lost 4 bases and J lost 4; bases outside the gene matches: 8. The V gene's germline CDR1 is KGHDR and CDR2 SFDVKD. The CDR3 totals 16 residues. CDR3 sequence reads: CATSDPGTGVGETQYL. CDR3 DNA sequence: TGTGCCACCAGTGACCCCGGGACAGGGGTAGGAGAGACCCAGTACCTC.

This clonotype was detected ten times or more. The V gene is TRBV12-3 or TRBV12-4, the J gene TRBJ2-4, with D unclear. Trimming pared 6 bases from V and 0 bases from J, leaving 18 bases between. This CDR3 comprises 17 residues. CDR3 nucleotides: TGTGCCAGCAGCCGGTCAGACGGACCACTAGCCAAAAACATTCAGTACTTC. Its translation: CASSRSDGPLAKNIQYF.

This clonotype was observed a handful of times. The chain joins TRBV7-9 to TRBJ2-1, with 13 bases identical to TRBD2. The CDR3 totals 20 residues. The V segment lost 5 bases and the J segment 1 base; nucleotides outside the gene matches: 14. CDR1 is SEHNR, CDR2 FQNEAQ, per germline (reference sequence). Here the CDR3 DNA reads TGTGCCAGCAGCGAACCGGGACTAGCGGGAAGAGGTACATCCTACAATGAGCAGTTCTTC. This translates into CASSEPGLAGRGTSYNEQFF.

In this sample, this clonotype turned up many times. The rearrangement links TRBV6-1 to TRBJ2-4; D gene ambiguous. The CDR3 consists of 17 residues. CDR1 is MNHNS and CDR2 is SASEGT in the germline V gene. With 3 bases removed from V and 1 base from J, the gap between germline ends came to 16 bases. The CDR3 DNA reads TGTGCCAGCAGTGAGTTCGACTCTATGGGGGCCAAAAACATTCAGTACTTC. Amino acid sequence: CASSEFDSMGAKNIQYF.